The clone carrying this T cell receptor beta chain turned up a few times. Its antigen remains unknown. TCRdb used MiXCR to reprocess the RT-PCR reads, holding one entry per CDR3 protein. In the table there are about 650,000 distinct CDR3 sequences, about 15% of which are singletons. The record originates from a study of response to subunit inactivated influenza vaccine. Study-wide results and limits: The authors offered the suggestion that each seasonal influenza vaccination recruits few new T cells.

The source of this sequence is a man aged 50-59 years who received an inactivated influenza vaccine. Specimen: PBMCs from blood, collected 11 to 12 days after vaccination.

The CDR3 loop is CASTLGLAGGRNEQFF. CDR3 coding DNA: TGTGCCAGCACCCTGGGGCTAGCGGGAGGCAGGAATGAGCAGTTCTTC. The chain joins TRBV25-1 to TRBJ2-1, with 11 bases lining up with TRBD2. After removal of 7 bases from V and 7 bases from J, the junction contained 12 bases not matched to a gene. CDR3 size: 16 residues. Germline loops: CDR1 MGHDK, CDR2 SYGVNS.